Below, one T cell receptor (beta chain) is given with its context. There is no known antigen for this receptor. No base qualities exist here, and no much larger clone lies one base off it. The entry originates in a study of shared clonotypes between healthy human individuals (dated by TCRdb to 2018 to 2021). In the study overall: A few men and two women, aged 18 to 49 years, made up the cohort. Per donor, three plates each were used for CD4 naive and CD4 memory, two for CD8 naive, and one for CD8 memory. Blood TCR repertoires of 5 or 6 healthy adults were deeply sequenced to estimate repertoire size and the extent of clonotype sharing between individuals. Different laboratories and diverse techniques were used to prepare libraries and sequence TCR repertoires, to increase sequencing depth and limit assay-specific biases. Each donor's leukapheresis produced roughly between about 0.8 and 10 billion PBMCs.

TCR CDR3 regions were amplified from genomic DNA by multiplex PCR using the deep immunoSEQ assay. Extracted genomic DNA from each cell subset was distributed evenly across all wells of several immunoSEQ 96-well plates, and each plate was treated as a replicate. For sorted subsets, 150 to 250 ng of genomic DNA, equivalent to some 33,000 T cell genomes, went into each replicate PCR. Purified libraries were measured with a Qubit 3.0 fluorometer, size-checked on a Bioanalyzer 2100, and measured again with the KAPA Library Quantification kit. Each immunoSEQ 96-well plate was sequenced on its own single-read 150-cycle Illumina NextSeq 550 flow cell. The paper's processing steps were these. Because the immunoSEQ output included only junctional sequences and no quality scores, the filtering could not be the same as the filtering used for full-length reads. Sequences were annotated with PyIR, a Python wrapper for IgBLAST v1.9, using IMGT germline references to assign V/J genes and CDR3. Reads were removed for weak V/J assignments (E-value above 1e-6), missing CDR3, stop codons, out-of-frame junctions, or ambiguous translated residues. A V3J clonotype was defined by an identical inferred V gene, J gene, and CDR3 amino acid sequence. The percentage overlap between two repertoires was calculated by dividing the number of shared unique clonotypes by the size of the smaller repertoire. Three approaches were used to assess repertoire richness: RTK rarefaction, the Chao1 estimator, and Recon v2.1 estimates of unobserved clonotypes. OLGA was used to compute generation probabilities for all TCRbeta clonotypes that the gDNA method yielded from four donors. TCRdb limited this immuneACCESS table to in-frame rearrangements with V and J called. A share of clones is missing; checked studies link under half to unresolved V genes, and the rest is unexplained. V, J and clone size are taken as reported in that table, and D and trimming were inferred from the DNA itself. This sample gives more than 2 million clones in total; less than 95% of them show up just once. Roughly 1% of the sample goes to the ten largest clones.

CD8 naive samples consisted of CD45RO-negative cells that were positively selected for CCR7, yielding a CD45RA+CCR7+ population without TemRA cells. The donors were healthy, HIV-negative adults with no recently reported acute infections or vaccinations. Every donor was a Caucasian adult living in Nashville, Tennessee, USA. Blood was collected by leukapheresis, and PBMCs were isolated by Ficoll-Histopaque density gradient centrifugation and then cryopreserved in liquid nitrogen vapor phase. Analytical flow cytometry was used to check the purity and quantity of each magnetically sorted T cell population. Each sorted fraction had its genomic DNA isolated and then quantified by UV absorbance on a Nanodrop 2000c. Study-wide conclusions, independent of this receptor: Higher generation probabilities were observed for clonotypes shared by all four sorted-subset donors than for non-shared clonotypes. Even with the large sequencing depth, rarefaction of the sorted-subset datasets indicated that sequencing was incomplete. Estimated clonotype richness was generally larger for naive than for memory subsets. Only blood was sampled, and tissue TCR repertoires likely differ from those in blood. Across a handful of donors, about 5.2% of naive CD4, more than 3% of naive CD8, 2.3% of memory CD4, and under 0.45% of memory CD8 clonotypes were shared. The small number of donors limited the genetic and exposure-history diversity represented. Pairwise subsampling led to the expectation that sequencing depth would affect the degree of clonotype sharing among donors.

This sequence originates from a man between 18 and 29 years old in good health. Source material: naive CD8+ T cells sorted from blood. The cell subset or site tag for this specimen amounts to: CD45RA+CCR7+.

In nucleotides, the sequence is TGCAGCGTCCTGGGATGGCTAGCGGGAGTCGCAGATACGCAGTATTTT. Its protein reads: CSVLGWLAGVADTQYF. The chain joins TRBV29-1 to TRBJ2-3, and TRBD2 matches 10 of the central bases. CDR1 SQVTM and CDR2 ANQGSEA were looked up in the germline V gene. Inclusive of the bounding cysteine and phenylalanine, the CDR3 is 16 residues long. Solely the CDR3 DNA is kept, with 48 bases framed from the first base. Clipping removes 6 bases from V and 4 bases from J, with 13 as the unmatched junction base count.